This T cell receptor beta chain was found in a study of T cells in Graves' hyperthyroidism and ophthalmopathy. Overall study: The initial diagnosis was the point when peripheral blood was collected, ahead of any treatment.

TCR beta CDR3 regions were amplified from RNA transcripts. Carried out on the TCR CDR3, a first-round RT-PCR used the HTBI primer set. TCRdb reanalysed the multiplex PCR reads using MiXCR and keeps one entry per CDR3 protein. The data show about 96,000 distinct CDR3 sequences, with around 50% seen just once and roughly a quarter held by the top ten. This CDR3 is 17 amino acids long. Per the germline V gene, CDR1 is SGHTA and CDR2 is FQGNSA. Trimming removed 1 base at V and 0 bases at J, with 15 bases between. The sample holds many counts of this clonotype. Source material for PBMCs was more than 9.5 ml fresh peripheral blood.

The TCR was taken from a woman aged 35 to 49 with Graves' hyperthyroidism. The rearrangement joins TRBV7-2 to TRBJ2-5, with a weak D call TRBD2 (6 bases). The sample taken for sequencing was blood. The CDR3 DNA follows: TGTGCCAGCAGCTTAGGGCGAGCGGGCGAGGACCAAGAGACCCAGTACTTC. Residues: CASSLGRAGEDQETQYF.